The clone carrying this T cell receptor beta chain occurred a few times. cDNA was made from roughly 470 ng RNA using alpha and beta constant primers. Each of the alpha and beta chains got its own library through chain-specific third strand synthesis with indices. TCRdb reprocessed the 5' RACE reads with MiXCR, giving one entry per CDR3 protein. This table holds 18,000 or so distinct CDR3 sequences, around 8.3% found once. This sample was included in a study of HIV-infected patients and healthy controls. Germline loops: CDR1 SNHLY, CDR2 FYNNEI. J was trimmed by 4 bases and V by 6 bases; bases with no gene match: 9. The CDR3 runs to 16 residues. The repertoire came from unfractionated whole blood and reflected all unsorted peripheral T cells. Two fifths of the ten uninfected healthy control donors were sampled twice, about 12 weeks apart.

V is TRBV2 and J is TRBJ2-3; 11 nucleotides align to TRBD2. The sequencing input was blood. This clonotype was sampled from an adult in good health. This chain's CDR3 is CASRRTSGPGADTQYF. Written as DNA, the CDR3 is TGTGCCAGCAGGAGGACTAGCGGGCCCGGTGCAGATACGCAGTATTTT.